Reported below is one T cell receptor beta chain. The data were taken from a study of blood T cell repertoires in COVID-19. Looking at the study overall: There were acute and convalescent COVID-19 samples, and they came from the United States, Italy and Spain. PBMCs, B-cell-depleted T cells, or T cells provided the cDNA or gDNA that made up the material.

Trimming took 6 bases from V and 6 from J; bases not matched to a gene: 3. Germline V gene sequence: CDR1 SGDLS, CDR2 YYNGEE. The CDR3 totals 13 residues. Using immunoSEQ multiplex PCR, the repertoire was profiled, and TCRdb retains in-frame clones only, with some absent. The sample lists 62,000 or so clones, over 65% seen once, with around 14% in the top ten. Sequenced material: peripheral blood. The receptor was isolated from a man between 60 and 75 years old with COVID-19, enrolled during active disease. The chain uses TRBV9 and TRBJ2-1, with 10 bases fitting TRBD2. The DNA for the CDR3 is TGTGCCAGCAAAAGCGGGGGGGGCAATGAGCAGTTCTTC. It specifies CASKSGGGNEQFF.